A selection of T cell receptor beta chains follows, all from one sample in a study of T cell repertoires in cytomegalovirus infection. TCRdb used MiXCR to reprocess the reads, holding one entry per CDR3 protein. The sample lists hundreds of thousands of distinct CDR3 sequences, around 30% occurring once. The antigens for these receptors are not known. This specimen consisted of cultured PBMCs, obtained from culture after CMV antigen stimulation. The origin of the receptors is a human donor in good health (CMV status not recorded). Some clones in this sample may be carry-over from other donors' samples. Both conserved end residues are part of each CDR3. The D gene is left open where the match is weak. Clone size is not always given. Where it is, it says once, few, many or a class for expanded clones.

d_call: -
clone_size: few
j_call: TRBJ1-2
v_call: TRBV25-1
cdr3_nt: TGTGCCAGCAGTGAATTTTTGGGGCCCGGACTCTATGGCTACACCTTC
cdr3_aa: CASSEFLGPGLYGYTF

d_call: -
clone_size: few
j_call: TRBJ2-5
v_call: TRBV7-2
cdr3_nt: TGTGCCAGCAGCCCCTGGAGAGGGACCCAGTACTTC
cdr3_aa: CASSPWRGTQYF

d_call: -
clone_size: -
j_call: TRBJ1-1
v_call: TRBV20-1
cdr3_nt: TGCAGTACTTTTCCGGGCTCTACCAACACTGAAGCTTTCTTT
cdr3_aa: CSTFPGSTNTEAFF

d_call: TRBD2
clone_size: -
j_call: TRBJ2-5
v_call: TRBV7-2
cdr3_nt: TGTGCCAGCAGCCCCCGGTACGCGGGAGGTGAGACCCAGTACTTC
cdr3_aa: CASSPRYAGGETQYF

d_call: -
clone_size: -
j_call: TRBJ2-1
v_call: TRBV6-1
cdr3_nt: TGTGCCAGCAGTGTCCGGGCCCCGCGAAATGAGCAGTTCTTC
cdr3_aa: CASSVRAPRNEQFF

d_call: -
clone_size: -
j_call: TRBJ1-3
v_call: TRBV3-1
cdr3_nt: TGTGCCAGCAGCCAAGGGTCGGGACACACCTCTGGAAACACCATATATTTT
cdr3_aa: CASSQGSGHTSGNTIYF

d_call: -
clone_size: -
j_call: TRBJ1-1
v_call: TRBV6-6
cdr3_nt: TGTGCCAGCAGGGGGGGGGAGGGTGCTACTGAAGCTTTCTTT
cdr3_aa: CASRGGEGATEAFF

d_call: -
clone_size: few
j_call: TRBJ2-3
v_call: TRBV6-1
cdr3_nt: TGTGCCAGCAGGACCATGGGATCAGATACGCAGTATTTT
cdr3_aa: CASRTMGSDTQYF

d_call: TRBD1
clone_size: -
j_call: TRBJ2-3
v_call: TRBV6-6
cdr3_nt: TGTGCCAGCAGAAACGGACGGACAGGAGATTTGGATACGCAGTATTTT
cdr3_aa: CASRNGRTGDLDTQYF

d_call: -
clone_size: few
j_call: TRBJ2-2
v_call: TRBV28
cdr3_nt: TGTGCCAGCAGTTTAATAGCCGTTGCCTCCGGGGAGCTGTTTTTT
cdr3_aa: CASSLIAVASGELFF

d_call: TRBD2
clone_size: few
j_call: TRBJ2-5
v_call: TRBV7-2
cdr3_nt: TGTGCCAGCAGCCCAAAAGCGGGGGAGACCCAGTACTTC
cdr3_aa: CASSPKAGETQYF

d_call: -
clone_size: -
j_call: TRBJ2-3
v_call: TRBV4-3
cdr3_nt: TGCGCCAGCAGCCGGGATGTCTCCCCAGATACGCAGTATTTT
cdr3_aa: CASSRDVSPDTQYF

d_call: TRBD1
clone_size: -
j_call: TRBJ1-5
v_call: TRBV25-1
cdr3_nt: TGTGCCAGCAGTGAATTAGGGCAGGGGGACGATCAGCCCCAGCATTTT
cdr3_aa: CASSELGQGDDQPQHF

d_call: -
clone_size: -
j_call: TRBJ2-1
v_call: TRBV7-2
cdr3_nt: TGTGCCAGCAGCTCAAGGTCTGGCGGTAGTAATGAGCAGTTCTTC
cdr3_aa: CASSSRSGGSNEQFF

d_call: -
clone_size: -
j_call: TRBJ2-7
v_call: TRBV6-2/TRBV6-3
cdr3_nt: TGTGCCAGCAGTCCTAAGGGGGGGTTCTCCTACGAGCAGTACTTC
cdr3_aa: CASSPKGGFSYEQYF

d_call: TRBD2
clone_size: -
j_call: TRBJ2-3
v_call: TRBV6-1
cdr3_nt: TGTGCCAGCAGTGGACTAGCGGGCACGATGAAAGATACGCAGTATTTT
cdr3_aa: CASSGLAGTMKDTQYF